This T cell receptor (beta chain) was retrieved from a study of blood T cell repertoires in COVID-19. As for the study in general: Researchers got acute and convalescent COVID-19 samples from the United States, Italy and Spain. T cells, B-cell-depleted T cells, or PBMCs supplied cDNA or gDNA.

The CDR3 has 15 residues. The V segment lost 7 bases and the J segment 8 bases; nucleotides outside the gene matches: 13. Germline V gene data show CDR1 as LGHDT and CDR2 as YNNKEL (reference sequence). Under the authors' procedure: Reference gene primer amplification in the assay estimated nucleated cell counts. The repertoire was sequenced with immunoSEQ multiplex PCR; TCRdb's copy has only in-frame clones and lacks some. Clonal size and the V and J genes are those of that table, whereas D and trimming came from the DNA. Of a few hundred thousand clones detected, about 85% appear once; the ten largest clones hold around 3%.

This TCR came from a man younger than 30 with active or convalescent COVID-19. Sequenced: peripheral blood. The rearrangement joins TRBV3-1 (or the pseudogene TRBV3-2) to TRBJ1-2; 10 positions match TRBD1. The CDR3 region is CASNVPGQGTEGYTF. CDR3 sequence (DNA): TGTGCCAGCAACGTTCCGGGACAGGGGACGGAGGGCTACACCTTC.